The next 17 T cell receptor beta chains were all read from a single sample in a study of blood T cells in healthy people across ages. Through a sample-barcoded 5' primer and a J-beta primer mix, a second PCR was run for roughly 6 to 12 cycles. In TCRdb, the 5' RACE reads were re-called with MiXCR into one record per CDR3 protein. The data show some 1.5 million distinct CDR3 sequences, 25% to 30% seen once. Sequenced material: blood. The origin of the receptors is a woman aged 25 to 39 in good health.

The rearrangement links TRBV10-3 to TRBJ1-2, with 7 bases lining up with TRBD1. CDR3 length: 14 amino acids. Germline trimming cut 4 bases from V and 5 bases from J; bases unmatched to any gene: 7. The V gene's germline CDR1 is ENHRY and CDR2 SYGVKD. The CDR3 here is CAISGGTGEYGYTF. CDR3 nucleotide sequence: TGTGCCATCAGTGGAGGAACAGGGGAATATGGCTACACCTTC.

With regard to this clonotype: Since a much larger clone is just one base distant, this may be a read error. The CDR3: CSVSTIGTYGYTF. The CDR3, as DNA: TGCAGCGTTTCTACGATAGGGACCTATGGCTACACCTTC. The chain joins TRBV29-1 to TRBJ1-2; a weak D match, TRBD1 (5 bases). Trimming took off 5 bases at V and 4 bases at J, with 14 bases between the two ends. Germline V gene sequence: CDR1 SQVTM, CDR2 ANQGSEA. There are 13 residues in the CDR3.

The table lists this clonotype with a few counts. The V call is TRBV12-3 or TRBV12-4, the J call TRBJ2-4; 8 bases are shared with TRBD2. V trimming: 8 bases; J trimming: 1 base; junction bases outside the gene matches: 7. The CDR3 has 15 amino acids. This CDR3 is CASSFSGTAKNIQYF. The CDR3 nucleotides read TGTGCCAGCTCCTTTAGCGGGACCGCCAAAAACATTCAGTACTTC.

The rearrangement links TRBV24-1 to TRBJ2-1; D uncertain. This CDR3 region has 13 residues. The germline V gene has CDR1 KGHDR and CDR2 SFDVKD. V was pared by 9 bases and J by 9 bases, with 17 bases between. The CDR3 region has the DNA TGTGCCACCCAGCGTAGGATTCTCCCTGAGCAGTTCTTC. Its protein is CATQRRILPEQFF.

This rearrangement joins TRBV2 to TRBJ2-1; 8 bases agree with TRBD1. The ends lost 7 bases at V and 6 bases at J; junction bases unmatched: 14. The germline gives CDR1 SNHLY, CDR2 FYNNEI. The CDR3 runs 16 residues. CDR3 sequence: CASTTQGAVGGNEQFF. CDR3 coding DNA: TGTGCCAGCACCACCCAGGGGGCGGTTGGCGGCAATGAGCAGTTCTTC.

This clonotype turned up a few times. CDR3 amino acids: CATSRTVYEQFF. The DNA of the CDR3 is TGTGCCACCAGCAGAACTGTCTATGAGCAGTTCTTC. The rearrangement links TRBV15 to TRBJ2-1; D is undetermined. The length of the CDR3 is 12 residues. Trimming took 2 bases from V and 8 from J, leaving 7 bases between them. Per germline, CDR1 LNHNV and CDR2 YYDKDF (reference sequence).

On this clonotype itself: This clone may be a read error of a much larger clone one base away. The chain combines TRBV10-3 with TRBJ2-7; 7 nucleotides match TRBD1. The germline V gene has CDR1 ENHRY and CDR2 SYGVKD. This CDR3 comprises 13 residues. CDR3 region: CVTRQGGWYEQYF. CDR3 sequence (DNA): TGTGTCACGCGACAGGGTGGTTGGTACGAGCAGTACTTC.

There are a few counts of this clonotype. The CDR3 DNA is TGTGCCATCAGTGACCGGGACCGAAACCTAGATACGCAGTATTTT. This sequence encodes CAISDRDRNLDTQYF. The chain joins TRBV10-3 to TRBJ2-3; D is tentatively TRBD1 or TRBD2 (5 bases each). Germline V gives CDR1 ENHRY, CDR2 SYGVKD. This CDR3 has 15 amino acids. V was cut by 3 bases and J by 5 bases, with 15 bases left in between.

The V and J genes are TRBV10-3 and TRBJ2-6; 9 bases align to TRBD1. Germline CDR1 and CDR2: ENHRY and SYGVKD. The V segment lost 5 bases and the J segment 4 bases; nucleotides outside the gene matches: 6. The CDR3 contains 16 residues. The CDR3 DNA is TGTGCCATCAGTCCCGGGACAGGGAACGGGGCCAACGTCCTGACTTTC. Translated: CAISPGTGNGANVLTF.

This clonotype was detected only a few times. The V call is TRBV12-3 or TRBV12-4, the J call TRBJ1-4; D remains ambiguous. The CDR3 contains 11 residues. V gave up 8 bases and J gave up 8 bases, with 9 bases separating them. This CDR3 reads CASGVAEKLFF. The CDR3 DNA follows: TGTGCCAGCGGGGTGGCGGAAAAACTGTTTTTT.

This clonotype was detected a few times. The chain carries TRBV6-5 and TRBJ2-1; D might be TRBD2 (5 bases). V dropped 5 bases and J dropped 12 bases, with 17 bases sitting between them. The CDR3 runs to 13 residues. CDR1 MNHEY and CDR2 SVGAGI come from the germline V gene. The CDR3, as DNA: TGTGCCAGCAGTGACGGGATTCAAGGCGCGCAGTTCTTC. It is translated as CASSDGIQGAQFF.

Ten or more counts support this clonotype. This rearrangement joins TRBV29-1 to TRBJ1-1; D unclear. The CDR3 spans 13 residues. Between the trimmed V and J ends, which lost 7 bases and 5 bases, there was a span of 17 bases. Germline CDR1 SQVTM, CDR2 ANQGSEA. The CDR3 sequence is CSARSPEGTEAFF. DNA of the CDR3: TGCAGCGCCCGTTCCCCCGAGGGAACTGAAGCTTTCTTT.

This clonotype has ten or more counts. V is TRBV12-3 or TRBV12-4 and J is TRBJ1-1; D unresolved. The CDR3 is 13 residues long. Trimming took 6 bases from V and 1 from J, leaving 9 bases between them. As DNA, the CDR3 is TGTGCCAGCAGCTCCCGCGGGAACACTGAAGCTTTCTTT. It translates to CASSSRGNTEAFF.

This chain joins TRBV29-1 and TRBJ1-1; TRBD1 agrees at 7 bases. With 5 bases clipped from V and 11 bases from J, the junction kept 5 bases outside the gene matches. Germline lookup yields CDR1 SQVTM and CDR2 ANQGSEA. The CDR3 totals 10 residues. CDR3 sequence reads: CSVRTGAAFF. Here the CDR3 DNA reads TGCAGCGTTAGAACAGGGGCGGCTTTCTTT.

The chain is built from TRBV12-3 or TRBV12-4 and TRBJ1-1, with 8 positions matching TRBD1. Trimming at V came to 7 bases and at J to 4 bases, leaving 11 bases not matched to a gene. The length of the CDR3 is 15 residues. CDR3 sequence: CASNPRTGTTTEAFF. As DNA, the CDR3 is TGTGCCAGCAATCCACGGACAGGGACGACCACTGAAGCTTTCTTT.

This chain links TRBV20-1 with TRBJ2-5; TRBD1 might be the D (6 bases). V was shortened by 6 bases and J by 0 bases, with 14 bases between the two germline ends. Germline V CDR1 and CDR2: DFQATT, SNEGSKA (reference sequence). The length of the CDR3 is 14 residues. CDR3 DNA sequence: TGCAGTGCCGACCCCGGGACATACCAAGAGACCCAGTACTTC. Protein product: CSADPGTYQETQYF.

V usage is TRBV18 and J usage is TRBJ1-1; D uncertain. The V and J ends lost 5 bases and 7 bases respectively, with 8 bases between them. The CDR3 contains 11 residues. Germline-derived CDR1 and CDR2 are KGHSH and LQKENI. CDR3 sequence (DNA): TGTGCCAGCTCATCGCTCCATGAAGCTTTCTTT. Protein: CASSSLHEAFF.